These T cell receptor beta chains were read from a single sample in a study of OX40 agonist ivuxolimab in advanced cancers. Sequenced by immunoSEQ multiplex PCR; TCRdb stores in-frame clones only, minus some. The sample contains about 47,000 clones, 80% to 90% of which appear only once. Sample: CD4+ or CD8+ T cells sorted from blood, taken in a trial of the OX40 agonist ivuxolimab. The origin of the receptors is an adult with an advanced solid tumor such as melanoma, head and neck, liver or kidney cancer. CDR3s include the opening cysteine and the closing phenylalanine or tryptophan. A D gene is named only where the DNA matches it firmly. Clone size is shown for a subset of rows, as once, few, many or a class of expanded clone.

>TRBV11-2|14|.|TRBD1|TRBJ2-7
TGTGCCAGCAGCTTGTCTGGGGACAGCTACGAGCAGTACTTC
CASSLSGDSYEQYF
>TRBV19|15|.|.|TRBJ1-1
TGTGCCAGTAGTATCCAGGATTCCATGAACACTGAAGCTTTCTTT
CASSIQDSMNTEAFF
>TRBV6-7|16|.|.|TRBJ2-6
TGTGCCAGCAGTTCTACAGGACACTCTGGGGCCAACGTCCTGACTTTC
CASSSTGHSGANVLTF
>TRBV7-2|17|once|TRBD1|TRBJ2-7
TGTGCCAGCAGCCCATGGGGGTTCGGGACAGGGAAATACGAGCAGTACTTC
CASSPWGFGTGKYEQYF
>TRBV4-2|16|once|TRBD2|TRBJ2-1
TGTGCCAGCAGCCAAGCACTAGCGGGCCGGCTTAATGAGCAGTTCTTC
CASSQALAGRLNEQFF
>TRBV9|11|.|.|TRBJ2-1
TGTGCCAGCAGCGTCCGGAATGAGCAGTTCTTC
CASSVRNEQFF
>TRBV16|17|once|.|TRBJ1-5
TGTGCCAGCAGCCAATCCCGTCTGGCAGGGAGGAATCAGCCCCAGCATTTT
CASSQSRLAGRNQPQHF
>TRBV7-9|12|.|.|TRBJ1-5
TGTGCCAGCTCGGCAGACAATCAGCCCCAGCATTTT
CASSADNQPQHF
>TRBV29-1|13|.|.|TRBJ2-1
TGCAGCGTTGAACCTAGCGCCTACAATGAGCAGTTCTTC
CSVEPSAYNEQFF
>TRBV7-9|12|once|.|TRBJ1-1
TGTGCCAGCTCGGGAGGGAACACTGAAGCTTTCTTT
CASSGGNTEAFF
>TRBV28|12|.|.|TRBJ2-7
TGTGCCAGCAGGGACAGCTTCGGCGAGCAGTACTTC
CASRDSFGEQYF
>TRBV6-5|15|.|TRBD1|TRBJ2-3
TGTGCCAGCACCAGGGGGGACAGGGGAGCAGATACGCAGTATTTT
CASTRGDRGADTQYF
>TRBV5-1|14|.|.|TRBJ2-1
TGCGCCAGCAGCCCACGTATCTCCTACAATGAGCAGTTCTTC
CASSPRISYNEQFF
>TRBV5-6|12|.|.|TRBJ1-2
TGTGCCAGCAGTAGGGACGGCTATGGCTACACCTTC
CASSRDGYGYTF
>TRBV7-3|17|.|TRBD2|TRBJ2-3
TGTGCCAGCAGCTTAACTAGCGGGAGGGCGGGCACAGATACGCAGTATTTT
CASSLTSGRAGTDTQYF
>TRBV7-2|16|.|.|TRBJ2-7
TGTGCCAGCAGCTTAGATGGAGGCTCCAGCTCCTACGAGCAGTACTTC
CASSLDGGSSSYEQYF
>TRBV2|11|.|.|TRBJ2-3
TGTGCCAGCAGTCAGGCAGATACGCAGTATTTT
CASSQADTQYF
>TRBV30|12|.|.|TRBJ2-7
TGTGCCTGGAGTGTGCAGGACTACGAGCAGTACTTC
CAWSVQDYEQYF
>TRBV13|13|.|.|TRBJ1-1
TGTGCCAGCAGCTTAGGGGGGGACACTGAAGCTTTCTTT
CASSLGGDTEAFF
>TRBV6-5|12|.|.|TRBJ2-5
TGTGCCAGCAGTTATGGGGGAGAGACCCAGTACTTC
CASSYGGETQYF
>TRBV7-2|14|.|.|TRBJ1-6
TGTGCCAGCAGCTTAGTCGGGTATAATTCACCCCTCCACTTT
CASSLVGYNSPLHF
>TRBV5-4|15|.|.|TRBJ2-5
TGTGCCAGCAGCTCGCTGGCAGGGCACCAAGAGACCCAGTACTTC
CASSSLAGHQETQYF
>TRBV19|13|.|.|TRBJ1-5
TGTGCCAGTAGTTACAATAGCAATCAGCCCCAGCATTTT
CASSYNSNQPQHF
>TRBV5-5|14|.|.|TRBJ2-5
TGTGCCAGCAGCTTGGCCAGGGGCGGGGAGACCCAGTACTTC
CASSLARGGETQYF
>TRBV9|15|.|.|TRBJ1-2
TGTGCCAGCAGCGTAGCCTTTTTGGGCTCCTATGGCTACACCTTC
CASSVAFLGSYGYTF
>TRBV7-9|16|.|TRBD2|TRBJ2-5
TGTGCCAGCACCCAAGGACTAGCGGTAATCCAAGAGACCCAGTACTTC
CASTQGLAVIQETQYF
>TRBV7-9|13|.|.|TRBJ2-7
TGTGCCAGCAGCTGGGGGGACACCTACGAGCAGTACTTC
CASSWGDTYEQYF
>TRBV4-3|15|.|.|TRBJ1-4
TGCGCCAGCAGACGGGAGCCTACTGAAGGTGAAAAACTGTTTTTT
CASRREPTEGEKLFF
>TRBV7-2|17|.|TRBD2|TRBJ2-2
TGTGCCAGCAGAAGGAATCTAGCGGGAGTAGAGGCCGGGGAGCTGTTTTTT
CASRRNLAGVEAGELFF
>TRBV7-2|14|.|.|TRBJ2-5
TGTGCCAGCAGCTTAGGAGCTCCCCCAGAGACCCAGTACTTC
CASSLGAPPETQYF
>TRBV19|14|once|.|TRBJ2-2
TGTGCCAGTAGTCTTTCGGGGGAGGTCGGGGAGCTGTTTTTT
CASSLSGEVGELFF